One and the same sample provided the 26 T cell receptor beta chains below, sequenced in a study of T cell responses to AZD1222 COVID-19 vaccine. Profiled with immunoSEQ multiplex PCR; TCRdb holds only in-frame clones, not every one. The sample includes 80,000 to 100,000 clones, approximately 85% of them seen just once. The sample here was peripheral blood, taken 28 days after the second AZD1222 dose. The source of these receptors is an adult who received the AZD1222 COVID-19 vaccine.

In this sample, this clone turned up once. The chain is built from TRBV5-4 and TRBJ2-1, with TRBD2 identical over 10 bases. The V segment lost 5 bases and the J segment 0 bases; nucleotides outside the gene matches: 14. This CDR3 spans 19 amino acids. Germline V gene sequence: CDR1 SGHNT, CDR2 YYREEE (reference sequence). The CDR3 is CASRIGLAALGSSYNEQFF. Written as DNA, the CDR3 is TGTGCCAGCAGGATCGGACTAGCGGCCCTTGGGAGCTCCTACAATGAGCAGTTCTTC.

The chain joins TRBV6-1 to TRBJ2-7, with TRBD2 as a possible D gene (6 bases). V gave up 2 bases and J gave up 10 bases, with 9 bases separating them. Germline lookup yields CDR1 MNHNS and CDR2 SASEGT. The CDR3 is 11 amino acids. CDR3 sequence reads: CASSELGLQYV. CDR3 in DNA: TGTGCCAGCAGTGAACTGGGACTCCAGTACGTC.

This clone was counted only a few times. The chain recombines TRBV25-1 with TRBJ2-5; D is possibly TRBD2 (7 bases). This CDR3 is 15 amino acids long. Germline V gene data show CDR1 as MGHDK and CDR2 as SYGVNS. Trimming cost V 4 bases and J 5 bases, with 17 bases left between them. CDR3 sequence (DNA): TGTGCCAGCAGTGTCCCCGGGGGGCTAACGGAGACCCAGTACTTC. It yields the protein CASSVPGGLTETQYF.

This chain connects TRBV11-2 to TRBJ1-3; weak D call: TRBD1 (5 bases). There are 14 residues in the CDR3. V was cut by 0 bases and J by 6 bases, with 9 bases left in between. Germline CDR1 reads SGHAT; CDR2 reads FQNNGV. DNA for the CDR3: TGTGCCAGCAGCTTAGAGGGACGGAAAAACACCATATATTTT. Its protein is CASSLEGRKNTIYF.

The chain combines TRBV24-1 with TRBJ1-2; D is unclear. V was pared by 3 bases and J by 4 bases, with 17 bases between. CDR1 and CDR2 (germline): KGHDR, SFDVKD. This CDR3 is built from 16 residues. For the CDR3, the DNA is TGTGCCACCAGTGATCCCGCGGTCCGGGGTAGCTATGGCTACACCTTC. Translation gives CATSDPAVRGSYGYTF.

The CDR3: CASSPFGSGNTIYF. The CDR3 DNA is TGTGCCAGCTCACCATTCGGGTCTGGAAACACCATATATTTT. V is TRBV18 and J is TRBJ1-3; unclear D gene. The germline V gene has CDR1 KGHSH and CDR2 LQKENI. Trimming took 2 bases from V and 1 from J, leaving 6 bases between them. The CDR3 length is 14 residues.

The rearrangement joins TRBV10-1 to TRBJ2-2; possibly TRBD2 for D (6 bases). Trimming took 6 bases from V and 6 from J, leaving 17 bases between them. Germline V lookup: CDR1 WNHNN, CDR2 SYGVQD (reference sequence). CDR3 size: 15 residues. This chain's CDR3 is CASSETLTGAGELFF. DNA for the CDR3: TGCGCCAGCAGCGAGACTCTAACGGGAGCCGGGGAGCTGTTTTTT.

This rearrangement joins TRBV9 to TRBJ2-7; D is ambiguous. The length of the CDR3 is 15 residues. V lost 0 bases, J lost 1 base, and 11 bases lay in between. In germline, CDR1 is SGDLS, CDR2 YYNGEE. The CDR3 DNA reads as TGTGCCAGCAGCGTAGCCCCCGGGCTGTCCTACGAGCAGTACTTC. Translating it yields CASSVAPGLSYEQYF.

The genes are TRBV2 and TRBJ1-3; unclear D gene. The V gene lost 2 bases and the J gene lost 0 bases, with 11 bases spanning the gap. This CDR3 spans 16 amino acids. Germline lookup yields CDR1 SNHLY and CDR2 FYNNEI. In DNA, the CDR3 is TGTGCCAGCAGTGAATTGGGCGGAAGCTCTGGAAACACCATATATTTT. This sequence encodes CASSELGGSSGNTIYF.

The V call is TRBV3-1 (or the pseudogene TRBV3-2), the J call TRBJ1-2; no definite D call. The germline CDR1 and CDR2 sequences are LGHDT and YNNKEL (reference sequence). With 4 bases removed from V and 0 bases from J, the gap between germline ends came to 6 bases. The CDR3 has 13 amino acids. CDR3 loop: CASSLGSNYGYTF. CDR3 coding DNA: TGTGCCAGCAGCCTCGGTTCTAACTATGGCTACACCTTC.

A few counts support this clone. CDR3 sequence: CASSTWSSSSPLHF. The DNA for the CDR3 is TGTGCCAGCAGTACCTGGTCCTCTAGTTCACCCCTCCACTTT. The chain couples TRBV6-5 to TRBJ1-6; D unclear. The CDR3 is 14 amino acids. V was clipped by 5 bases and J by 9 bases, with 14 bases between them. CDR1 and CDR2 from the germline V gene are MNHEY and SVGAGI.

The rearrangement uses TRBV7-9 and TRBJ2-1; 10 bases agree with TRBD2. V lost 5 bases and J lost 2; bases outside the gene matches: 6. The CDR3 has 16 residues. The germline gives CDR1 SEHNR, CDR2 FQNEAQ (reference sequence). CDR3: CASSPSGRGAYNEQFF. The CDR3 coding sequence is TGTGCCAGCAGCCCTAGCGGGAGAGGGGCCTACAATGAGCAGTTCTTC.

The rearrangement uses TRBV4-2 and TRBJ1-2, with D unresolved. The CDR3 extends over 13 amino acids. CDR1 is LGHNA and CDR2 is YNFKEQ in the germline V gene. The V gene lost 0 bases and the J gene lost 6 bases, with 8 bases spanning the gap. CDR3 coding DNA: TGTGCCAGCAGCCAAGATGGGGAAAATGGCTACACCTTC. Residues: CASSQDGENGYTF.

Written as DNA, the CDR3 is TGTGCCACCAGGGCGCTGGGGGGTACGCAGTATTTT. Protein sequence: CATRALGGTQYF. The chain couples TRBV24-1 to TRBJ2-3; maybe TRBD2 (6 bases). The V gene lost 7 bases and the J gene lost 8 bases, with 12 bases spanning the gap. CDR3 length equals 12 residues. From germline, CDR1 is KGHDR and CDR2 SFDVKD.

CDR3 bases: TGTGCCAGCAGCACGATCTTTGTCGAGGGCTACACCTTC. It is translated as CASSTIFVEGYTF. The chain is built from TRBV6-5 and TRBJ1-2; D remains unclear. From germline, CDR1 is MNHEY and CDR2 SVGAGI. V dropped 6 bases and J dropped 8 bases, with 16 bases sitting between them. CDR3 size: 13 residues.

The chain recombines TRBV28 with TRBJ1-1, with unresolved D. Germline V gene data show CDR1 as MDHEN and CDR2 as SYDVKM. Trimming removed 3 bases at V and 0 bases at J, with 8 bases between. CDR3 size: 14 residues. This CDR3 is CASSLGDLNTEAFF. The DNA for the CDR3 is TGTGCCAGCAGTTTGGGCGATTTGAACACTGAAGCTTTCTTT.

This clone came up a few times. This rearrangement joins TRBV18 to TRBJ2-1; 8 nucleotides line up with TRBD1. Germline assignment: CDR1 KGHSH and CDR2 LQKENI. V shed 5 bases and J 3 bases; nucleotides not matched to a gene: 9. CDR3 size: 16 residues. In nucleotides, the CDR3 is TGTGCCAGCTCATTGTATCGGGGACAGGACTACAATGAGCAGTTCTTC. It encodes CASSLYRGQDYNEQFF.

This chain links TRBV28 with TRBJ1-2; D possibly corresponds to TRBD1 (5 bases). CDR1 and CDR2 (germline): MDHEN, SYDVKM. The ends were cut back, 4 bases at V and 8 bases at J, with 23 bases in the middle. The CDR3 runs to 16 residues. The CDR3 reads CASSSGRASGISGYTF. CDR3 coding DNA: TGTGCCAGCAGTTCGGGCAGGGCGTCCGGTATCTCGGGCTACACCTTC.

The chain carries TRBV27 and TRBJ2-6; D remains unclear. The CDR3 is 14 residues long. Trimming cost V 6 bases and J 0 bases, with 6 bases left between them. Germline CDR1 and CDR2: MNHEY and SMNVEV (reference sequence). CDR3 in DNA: TGTGCCAGCAGACGAACCTCTGGGGCCAACGTCCTGACTTTC. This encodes CASRRTSGANVLTF.

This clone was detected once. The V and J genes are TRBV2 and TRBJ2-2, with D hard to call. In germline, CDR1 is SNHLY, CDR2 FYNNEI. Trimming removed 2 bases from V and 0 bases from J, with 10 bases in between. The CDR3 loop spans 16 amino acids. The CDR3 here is CASSEPRSANTGELFF. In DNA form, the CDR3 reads TGTGCCAGCAGTGAACCCCGCAGCGCGAACACCGGGGAGCTGTTTTTT.

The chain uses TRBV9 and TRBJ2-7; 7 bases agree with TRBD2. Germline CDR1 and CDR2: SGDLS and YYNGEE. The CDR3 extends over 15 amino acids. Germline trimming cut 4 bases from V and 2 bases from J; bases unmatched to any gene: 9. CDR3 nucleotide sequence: TGTGCCAGCAGCCAAGGGGAGGGTTTGGCCTACGAGCAGTACTTC. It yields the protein CASSQGEGLAYEQYF. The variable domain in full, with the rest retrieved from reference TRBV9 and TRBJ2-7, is DSGVTQTPKHLITATGQRVTLRCSPRSGDLSVYWYQQSLDQGLQFLIQYYNGEERAKGNILERFSAQQFPDLHSELNLSSLELGDSALYFCASSQGEGLAYEQYFGPGTRLTVT.

The CDR3 region is CASSQNTDYGYTF. CDR3 nucleotide sequence: TGTGCCAGCAGCCAGAACACCGACTATGGCTACACCTTC. This sequence joins TRBV3-1 (or the pseudogene TRBV3-2) and TRBJ1-2, with no clear D. Germline loops: CDR1 LGHDT, CDR2 YNNKEL (reference sequence). Trimming left V 3 bases short and J 3 bases short, with 8 bases between. The CDR3 is 13 residues long.

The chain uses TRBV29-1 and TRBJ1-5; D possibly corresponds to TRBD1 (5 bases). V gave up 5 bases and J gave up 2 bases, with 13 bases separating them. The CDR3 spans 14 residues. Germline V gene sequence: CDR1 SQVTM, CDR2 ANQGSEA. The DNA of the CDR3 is TGCAGCGTTCTGACAGAGCCTGGCAATCAGCCCCAGCATTTT. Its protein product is CSVLTEPGNQPQHF.

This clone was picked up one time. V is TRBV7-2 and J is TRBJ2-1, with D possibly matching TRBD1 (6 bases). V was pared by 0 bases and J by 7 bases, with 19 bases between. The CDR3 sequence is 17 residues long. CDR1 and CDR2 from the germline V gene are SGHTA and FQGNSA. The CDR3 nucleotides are TGTGCCAGCAGCTTAGCGTGGTTTTCCAACCAGGGGAATGAGCAGTTCTTC. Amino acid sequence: CASSLAWFSNQGNEQFF. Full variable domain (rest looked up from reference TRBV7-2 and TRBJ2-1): GAGVSQSPSNKVTEKGKDVELRCDPISGHTALYWYRQSLGQGLEFLIYFQGNSAPDKSGLPSDRFSAERTGGSVSTLTIQRTQQEDSAVYLCASSLAWFSNQGNEQFFGPGTRLTVL.

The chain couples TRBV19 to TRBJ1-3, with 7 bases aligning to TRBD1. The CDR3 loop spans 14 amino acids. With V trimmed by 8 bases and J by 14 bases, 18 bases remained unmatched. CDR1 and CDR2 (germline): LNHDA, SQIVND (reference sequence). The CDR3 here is CASLRRGDTSTVYF. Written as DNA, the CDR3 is TGTGCCAGTTTACGCAGGGGGGACACCAGTACCGTATATTTT.

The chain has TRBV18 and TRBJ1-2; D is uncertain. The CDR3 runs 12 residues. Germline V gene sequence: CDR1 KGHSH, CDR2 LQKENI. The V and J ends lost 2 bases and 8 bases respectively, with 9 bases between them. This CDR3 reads CASSPTTGGYTF. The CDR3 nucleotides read TGTGCCAGCTCACCAACAACGGGCGGCTACACCTTC.